Here is one TCR beta chain with its context. Antigen specificity is unknown. Sequencing used immunoSEQ v3. Repertoires were generated with immunoSEQ multiplex PCR, while TCRdb's copy carries only in-frame clones and drops some. The sample carries about 50,000 clones, over 65% recorded once. Time point of the sample: pre-treatment sample, taken before nivolumab and TIL therapy. Pleural nodules or supraclavicular lymph nodes made up most of the excised metastases sampled. Patients were adults with stage 4 NSCLC. The data stem from a study of TIL therapy for anti-PD-1-resistant metastatic lung cancer. Findings and caveats of the study: Many TIL product clones were absent from baseline tumor, suggesting clonal contraction.

This CDR3 comprises 11 residues. Germline CDR1 SGHDT, CDR2 YYEEEE. V shed 1 base and J shed 2 bases, with 0 bases lying between them. This receptor was obtained from a person between 25 and 80 years old with non-small cell lung cancer. The sample consisted of tumor tissue, taken at baseline. The chain is built from TRBV5-6 and TRBJ1-1; D gene unclear. The CDR3 coding sequence is TGTGCCAGCAGCTTGAACACTGAAGCTTTCTTT. The encoded protein is CASSLNTEAFF.